This T cell receptor beta chain was documented in a study of long-term antiretroviral therapy in people with HIV. Study conclusions and caveats: ART-treated samples gained diversity yet remained below transplant donor controls.

Investigators performed immunoSEQ version v3.0 at survey level. Assay: immunoSEQ multiplex PCR; the TCRdb copy retains only in-frame clones and omits some. Of 36,000 or so clones in the sample, over 75% are singletons; the top ten hold approximately 6.1%. Concerning this clone itself: Its antigen is as yet unknown.

Germline V gives CDR1 SGHKS, CDR2 YYEKEE (reference sequence). V was shortened by 4 bases and J by 4 bases, with 12 bases between the two germline ends. The CDR3 covers 14 residues. The sequence was collected from a man aged 18 to 29 with HIV. Sequencing was performed on unsorted PBMCs, taken 0.6 years after starting antiretroviral therapy. V gene TRBV5-5 combines with J gene TRBJ1-5; D perhaps matches TRBD1 (6 bases). The CDR3 is CASSAQGRNQPQHF. The CDR3 DNA reads TGTGCCAGCAGCGCACAGGGTCGAAATCAGCCCCAGCATTTT. The full variable domain, in which reference TRBV5-5 and TRBJ1-5 provide the parts outside the CDR3, is DAGVTQSPTHLIKTRGQQVTLRCSPISGHKSVSWYQQVLGQGPQFIFQYYEKEERGRGNFPDRFSARQFPNYSSELNVNALLLGDSALYLCASSAQGRNQPQHFGDGTRLSIL.